A selection of T cell receptor beta chains follows, all from one sample in a study of shared clonotypes between healthy human individuals. The method was immunoSEQ multiplex PCR; TCRdb's version includes in-frame clones alone and lacks a portion of them. This table has about half a million clones, around 77% appearing once. Sequences were obtained from PBMCs. The receptors were gathered from a woman between 40 and 50 years old in good health. Some clones in this sample may be carry-over from other donors' samples. CDR3s include the opening cysteine and the closing phenylalanine or tryptophan. Each record gives: CDR3 DNA, CDR3 protein, J gene, D gene, V gene, clone size. A D gene is named only where the DNA matches it firmly. Only some rows state a clone size, as once, few, many or a class for expanded clones.

DNA: TGTGCCAGCAGCTTAAGAGGGTCCACAGATACGCAGTATTTT
CDR3: CASSLRGSTDTQYF
J: TRBJ2-3
D: -
V: TRBV7-3
size: -

DNA: TGCAGCGTTGATGGCCGGCTAGGGGGGGATACGCAGTATTTT
CDR3: CSVDGRLGGDTQYF
J: TRBJ2-3
D: -
V: TRBV29-1
size: -

DNA: TGTGCCAGCAGTTTCCTGCGAGCGGGTGGGTACAATGAGCAGTTCTTC
CDR3: CASSFLRAGGYNEQFF
J: TRBJ2-1
D: -
V: TRBV27
size: -

DNA: TGTGCCAGCAGAAAGGGACAGGGGGGACAGCCCCAGCATTTT
CDR3: CASRKGQGGQPQHF
J: TRBJ1-5
D: TRBD1
V: TRBV28
size: once

DNA: TGCGCCAGCAGCTTGTGGGCGGCAAACACCGGGGAGCTGTTTTTT
CDR3: CASSLWAANTGELFF
J: TRBJ2-2
D: -
V: TRBV5-1
size: -

DNA: TGTGCCTGGGGGGGACTAGCCAAAAACATTCAGTACTTC
CDR3: CAWGGLAKNIQYF
J: TRBJ2-4
D: -
V: TRBV30
size: -

DNA: TGTGCCAGCAGCCTGGGACAGGGGTGGCAGCCCCAGCATTTT
CDR3: CASSLGQGWQPQHF
J: TRBJ1-5
D: TRBD1
V: TRBV28
size: -

DNA: TGTGCCAGCAGTCCTGGGGACAGAGGATATGGCTACACCTTC
CDR3: CASSPGDRGYGYTF
J: TRBJ1-2
D: TRBD1
V: TRBV28
size: -

DNA: TGTGCCAGCAGGATACAGGGGAACTACAATGAGCAGTTCTTC
CDR3: CASRIQGNYNEQFF
J: TRBJ2-1
D: TRBD1
V: TRBV28
size: -

DNA: TGCGCCAGCAGCTTGAACCTAGCGGGAGTGGGAAGCTCCTACAATGAGCAGTTCTTC
CDR3: CASSLNLAGVGSSYNEQFF
J: TRBJ2-1
D: TRBD2
V: TRBV5-1
size: once

DNA: TGTGCCAGCAGCTTAGGGCCAGGTCTAAACACCGGGGAGCTGTTTTTT
CDR3: CASSLGPGLNTGELFF
J: TRBJ2-2
D: -
V: TRBV11-3
size: -